This paragraph covers one T cell receptor (beta chain) sequence. No antigen is known for it. Per-nucleotide qualities are absent, and no much larger clonotype sits a single base away. The cohort was made up of approximately 700 healthy bone marrow donors. At the time of sampling, all cohort members were nominally healthy, though unrecorded immune exposures were likely present. The donor was CMV seronegative and was included in the group of about 400 seronegative cohort members. Every donor gave a peripheral blood sample, and the peripheral blood mononuclear cells from that sample were used for TCR beta sequencing. Genomic DNA extraction from the blood cell samples was performed with the Qiagen DNeasy Blood Extraction Kit. Library creation used the immunoSEQ multiplex PCR assay. A mixture of 60 forward primers for TCR Vbeta segments and 13 reverse primers for TCR Jbeta segments was used in the multiplex PCR. The CDR3 region of rearranged TCR beta genes was amplified from genomic DNA with a multiplex PCR assay. The Illumina HiSeq System was used to sequence the amplified TCR beta libraries as 87-base-pair reads. From the authors' description of their analysis: A later analysis tallied roughly 80 million unique TCR beta chains across the 666 repertoires, and around 9.9 million of those chains were shared by two or more donors. Raw reads were error-corrected and collapsed into unique sequences by a nearest-neighbor algorithm in which closely related sequences were merged to remove PCR and sequencing errors. Alignment of CDR3 sequences to IMGT reference sequences was used to assign V, D and J gene segments. Each retained sequence needed at least a six-nucleotide match to both a V gene segment and a J gene segment. A rearrangement counted as productive if the CDR3 had no stop codons and remained in frame with V and J, and every other rearrangement counted as non-productive. CDR3 was defined by IMGT convention, running from the second conserved V-encoded cysteine to the conserved J-encoded phenylalanine. The earlier analysis of 500 to 650 of the donors excluded any sequence lacking an unambiguous match to a single V gene segment. In an earlier analysis of 450 to 700 of the donors, V segments were called functional above 56.7% productive rearrangements and were called segregating when the between-donor standard deviation exceeded 5%. To diagnose cytomegalovirus status from the catalog of TCR beta chain sequences, a statistical classification framework was built. A later analysis assigned V and J genes by comparing TCR nucleotide sequences with IMGT/GENE-DB human TR gene sequences. A later analysis assigned CDR3 sequences and most-parsimonious VDJ recombination scenarios with the TCRdist pipeline. A later analysis defined each TCR beta chain by its CDR3 amino acid sequence plus V-gene family, and excluded reads lacking a unique V-gene family. To address suspected cross-contamination and a sequencing artifact, a later analysis removed approximately 600 highly shared, low-generation-probability nucleotide sequences. In a later analysis, a clonal expansion index for each public chain was calculated from normalized within-repertoire ranks of inferred template counts. In a later analysis, generation probabilities were computed with a VDJ recombination model fitted to out-of-frame rearrangements, and the resulting probabilities were checked against IGoR. Hypergeometric tests were used in a later analysis to score TCR-TCR, TCR-HLA and TCR-CMV co-occurrence, with a repertoire-size bias correction applied to the TCR pairs. To estimate false discovery rates, a later analysis permuted the HLA or CMV assignments 20 times. A later analysis grouped co-occurring TCRs with DBSCAN, adding TCRdist sequence similarity when clustering within HLA-allele-positive subsets. For co-occurrence clustering, repertoires with fewer than 30,000 or more than 120,000 public chains were excluded, along with four to six repertoires with anomalous nucleotide sharing. The table comes from immuneACCESS by way of TCRdb, which keeps in-frame sequences with V and J called. Part of the clones is missing from these tables; in studies checked, under half for an unresolved V gene and the rest for unknown reasons. V, J and clone size derive from that table, while D and trimming were established from the DNA sequence. This sample holds 95,000 to 150,000 clones; roughly four fifths were observed only once. The biggest ten clones account for about 1.8% of the sample.

This sample was taken from a study of cytomegalovirus exposure and HLA in healthy donors (dated by TCRdb to 2016 to 2017). Study-wide context: In an earlier analysis of roughly 500 of the donors, 250 to 350 Gb of sequence data and 90 million to 130 million unique TCR beta sequences from some 170 million T cells were reported. An early release covering more than 500 HLA-typed donors comprised about 300 gigabases of sequencing data and 65 million to 100 million unique TCR sequences. Of the 300 to 450 genotyped donors, over 70% fell in the genetic ancestry cluster associated with self-reported Caucasian donors. The aim of the study was to test whether cataloging public T cell receptors could identify signatures of past pathogen exposure. The study profiled the T cell repertoires of around 700 subjects by immunosequencing and related them to cytomegalovirus serostatus. Besides the first cohort of approximately 710 subjects, a separate validation cohort made up of around 120 different subjects was used. The study combined high-throughput TCR immunosequencing, statistical association of individual TCRs with disease status, and machine learning to predict cytomegalovirus infection status. A later analysis re-examined previously published TCR beta repertoires from 600 to 700 donors and added high-resolution HLA genotyping to investigate patterns of TCR occurrence. In the later analysis, no new phenotypic data were used to find candidate immune exposures; instead, reliance was placed on TCR beta sequences and their occurrence across donors. An earlier analysis of approximately 580 of the donors used high-throughput TCR beta sequencing to judge whether each TCR beta V gene segment behaved as functional or pseudogenic. Donor age, sex, ethnicity and CMV serostatus were collected together with the repertoire data. A later genetic analysis used genome-wide SNP genotypes for about 60% of the roughly 670 donors, treating that subset as a discovery cohort. All discovery cohort repertoires had been generated on a single sequencing platform. HLA typing included class I and class II loci at four-digit resolution. Typing coverage varied by locus: roughly 620-640 donors for A, B, C, DRB1 and DQB1; roughly 520 for DQA1; about 600 for DPA1; around 450 for DPB1. About five DR-DQ haplotypes were treated as single units for association and clustering because of strong linkage in the cohort. On average, about 200,000 unique TCR beta nucleotide sequences were sequenced per donor among 300 to 500 genotyped donors of the cohort, with around 19% of those sequences being non-productive. On the study overall, not on this receptor specifically: In vitro tests confirmed that three of the cytomegalovirus-associated TCR beta chains recognize cytomegalovirus antigens. Strong co-occurrence of HLA alleles, especially DR and DQ, made assigning TCR associations to individual alleles difficult. Across donors, most TCR sequences were observed very rarely, whereas some public TCRs were present in many individuals. In an earlier analysis of approximately 600 of the donors, most TCR beta V segments were observed in productive rearrangements about 90% or about 30% of the time, broadly matching IMGT annotations. Some IMGT-functional V segments, including TRBV6-2 and TRBV6-3, could not be told apart with the 87-base-pair reads, so those segments were excluded. CMV serostatus was the only immune exposure information available for the cohort. A group of highly shared sequence variants was considered likely to be a technical artifact of the sequencing pipeline. This cohort had only TCR beta chains sequenced, and the lack of alpha or paired-chain data limited which features could be detected. A later analysis found that HLA-associated TCR beta chains were more clonally expanded and had lower generation probabilities than equally common non-associated chains. The earlier analysis of about 600 of the donors excluded some 15 rarely observed V segments, including chromosome 9 orphons, because counts were too low. The authors suggested that the approach could potentially be extended to other disease states and immunological phenotypes. A later analysis found that most CMV-associated TCR beta chains appeared HLA-restricted, with HLA associations seemingly driven largely by CMV exposure. In a later genetic analysis, a missense DCLRE1C variant was associated with V-gene and J-gene trimming of TCR beta chains, and the association was replicated in an independent cohort. Specific HLA alleles were associated with 15,000 to 20,000 TCR beta sequences at a false discovery rate of 0.05 in a later analysis. Linkage disequilibrium might explain the correlated functional status among segregating V segments, but an unknown experimental factor could not be ruled out. Because HLA typing was missing for some donors at each locus, association tests included only the typed subset. The presence/absence analyses assumed that sequencing depth was roughly uniform across donors, and that assumption may not be true. The classifier was reported to diagnose cytomegalovirus status with high specificity and sensitivity in both the original and validation cohorts. A further reported finding was that TCR beta sequences accurately predicted the HLA-A and HLA-B alleles for most subjects in the first cohort. A later analysis found that TCR association rates varied across HLA loci, with DRB1 alleles showing the most associated TCRs and HLA-C alleles the fewest. The study gave a list of 150 to 200 TCR beta chains associated with cytomegalovirus. According to a later analysis, parvovirus B19, influenza, CMV and Epstein-Barr virus appeared linked to several top co-occurrence clusters. In a later genetic analysis, fewer N-insertions in productive TCRs were reported among donors in an Asian-associated ancestry cluster than the roughly 640-donor mean.

Relative to germline, V is 6 bases shorter and J is 4 bases shorter, with 16 bases between their ends. The CDR3, from cysteine to phenylalanine, totals 14 residues. Only the CDR3 DNA stays, 42 bases, in frame from base 1. The germline V gene supplies CDR1 SGHRS and CDR2 YFSETQ. The chain is assembled from TRBV5-1 and TRBJ1-2, with no confidently assigned D gene. The sequence was collected from a man between 35 and 55 years old in good health and CMV-seronegative. The sample taken for sequencing was PBMCs. In nucleotides, the sequence is TGCGCCAGCACTCCCGCATCGGTTCCCTATGGCTACACCTTC. This codes for CASTPASVPYGYTF.